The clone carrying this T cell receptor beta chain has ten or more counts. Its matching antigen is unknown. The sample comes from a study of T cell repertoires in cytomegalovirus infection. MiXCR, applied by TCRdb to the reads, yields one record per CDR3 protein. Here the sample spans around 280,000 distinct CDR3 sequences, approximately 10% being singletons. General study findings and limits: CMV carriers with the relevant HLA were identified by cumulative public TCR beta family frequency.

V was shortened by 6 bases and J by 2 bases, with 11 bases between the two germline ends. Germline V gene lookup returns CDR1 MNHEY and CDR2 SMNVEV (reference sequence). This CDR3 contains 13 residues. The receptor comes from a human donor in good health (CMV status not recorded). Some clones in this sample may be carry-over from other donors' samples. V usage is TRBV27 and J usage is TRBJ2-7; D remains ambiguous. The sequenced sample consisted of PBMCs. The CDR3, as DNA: TGTGCCAGCAGCCCGGTGGCAGCCTACGAGCAGTACTTC. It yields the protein CASSPVAAYEQYF.